This TCR beta chain was identified during a study of shared clonotypes between healthy human individuals. The protocol was immunoSEQ multiplex PCR, while the TCRdb copy is restricted to in-frame clones and leaves out a portion. This table has more than 400,000 clones, 81% appearing once. Per the germline V gene, CDR1 is SGHVS and CDR2 is FQNEAQ. The CDR3 is made up of 15 amino acids. Unmatched junction bases numbered 10, after V lost 4 bases and J lost 4 bases. Broader study findings: Donors were few, which limited the genetic and exposure-history diversity represented.

Worth noting for this clone: Its antigen is undetermined.

The V gene is TRBV7-8, the J gene TRBJ2-7, with 7 bases aligning to TRBD2. This TCR was recovered from a woman in her thirties or forties in good health. Some clones in this sample may be carry-over from other donors' samples. Sequencing was carried out using PBMCs. The CDR3: CASSYSRGSRYEQYF. The CDR3, as DNA: TGTGCCAGCAGCTACTCGCGCGGGAGTAGATACGAGCAGTACTTC.